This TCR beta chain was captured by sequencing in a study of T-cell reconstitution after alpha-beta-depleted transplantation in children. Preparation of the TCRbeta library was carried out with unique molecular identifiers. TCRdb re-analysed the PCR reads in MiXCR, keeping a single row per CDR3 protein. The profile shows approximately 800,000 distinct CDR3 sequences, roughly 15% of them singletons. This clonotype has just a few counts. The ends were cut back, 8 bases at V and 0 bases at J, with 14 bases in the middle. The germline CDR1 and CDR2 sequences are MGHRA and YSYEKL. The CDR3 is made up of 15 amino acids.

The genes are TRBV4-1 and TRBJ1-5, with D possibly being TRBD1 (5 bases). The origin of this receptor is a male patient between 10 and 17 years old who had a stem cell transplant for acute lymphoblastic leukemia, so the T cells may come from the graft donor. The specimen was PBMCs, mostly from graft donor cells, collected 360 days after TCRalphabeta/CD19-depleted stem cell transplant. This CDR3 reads CASGAGDHSNQPQHF. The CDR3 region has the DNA TGCGCCAGCGGGGCGGGGGACCATAGCAATCAGCCCCAGCATTTT.